The 3 T cell receptor beta chains below come from one sample, sequenced in a study of beta chain features in type 1 diabetes. The investigators reverse transcribed all of the isolated RNA, so they sequenced expressed TCRB transcripts. TCRdb's table, derived via immunoSEQ multiplex PCR, lists solely in-frame clones and lacks some. This table has roughly 240,000 clones, roughly an eighth appearing once. The sequencing input was naive CD4+ T cells from blood. The receptors come from a woman between 35 and 50 years old in good health.

The chain has TRBV9 and TRBJ2-2, with 9 bases identical to TRBD2. This CDR3 has 17 amino acids. Germline values: CDR1 SGDLS, CDR2 YYNGEE. Unmatched junction bases numbered 10, after V lost 3 bases and J lost 4 bases. The CDR3 loop is CASSGSAGLAFTGELFF. The CDR3 DNA sequence: TGTGCCAGCAGCGGATCCGCGGGACTAGCTTTCACCGGGGAGCTGTTTTTT.

This chain joins TRBV6-5 and TRBJ1-1; TRBD1 matches 7 bases. Trimming took 5 bases from V and 4 from J; bases not matched to a gene: 4. Germline CDR1 reads MNHEY; CDR2 reads SVGAGI. This CDR3 has 13 amino acids. In nucleotides, the CDR3 is TGTGCCAGCAGTATCCCAGGGGGCACTGAAGCTTTCTTT. Its translation is CASSIPGGTEAFF.

J is TRBJ2-3 and V is TRBV7-2; 11 bases line up with TRBD2. CDR3 length: 18 residues. Losses at the gene ends were 1 base for V and 7 bases for J; bases not matched to a gene: 13. Germline V gene lookup returns CDR1 SGHTA and CDR2 FQGNSA. The CDR3 coding sequence is TGTGCCAGCAGCTTAGATAGGGGACTAGCGGCGAACATGAATACGCAGTATTTT. Protein product: CASSLDRGLAANMNTQYF.